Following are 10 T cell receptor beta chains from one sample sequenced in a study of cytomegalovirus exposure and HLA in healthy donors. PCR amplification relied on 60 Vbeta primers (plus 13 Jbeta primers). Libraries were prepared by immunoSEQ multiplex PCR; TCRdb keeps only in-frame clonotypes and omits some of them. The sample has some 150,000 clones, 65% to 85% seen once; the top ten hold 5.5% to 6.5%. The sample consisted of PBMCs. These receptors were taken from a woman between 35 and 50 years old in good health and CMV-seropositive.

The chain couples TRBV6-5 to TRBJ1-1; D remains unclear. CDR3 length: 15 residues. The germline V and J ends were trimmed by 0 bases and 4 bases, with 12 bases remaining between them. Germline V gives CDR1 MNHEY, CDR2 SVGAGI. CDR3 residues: CASSYSSVAGTEAFF. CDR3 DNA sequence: TGTGCCAGCAGTTACTCGTCGGTGGCAGGCACTGAAGCTTTCTTT.

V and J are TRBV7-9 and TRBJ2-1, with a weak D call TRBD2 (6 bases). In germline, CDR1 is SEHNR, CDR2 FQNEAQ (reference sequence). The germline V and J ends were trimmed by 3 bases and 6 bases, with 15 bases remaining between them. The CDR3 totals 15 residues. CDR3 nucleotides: TGTGCCAGCAGCTTTTTTACGGGAGTGGGCAATGAGCAGTTCTTC. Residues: CASSFFTGVGNEQFF. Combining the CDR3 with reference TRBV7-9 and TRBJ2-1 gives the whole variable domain DTGVSQNPRHKITKRGQNVTFRCDPISEHNRLYWYRQTLGQGPEFLTYFQNEAQLEKSRLLSDRFSAERPKGSFSTLEIQRTEQGDSAMYLCASSFFTGVGNEQFFGPGTRLTVL.

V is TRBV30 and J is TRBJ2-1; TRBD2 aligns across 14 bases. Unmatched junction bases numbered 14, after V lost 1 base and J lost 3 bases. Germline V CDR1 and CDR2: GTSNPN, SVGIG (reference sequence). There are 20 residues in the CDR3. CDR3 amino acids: CAWSDETGTSGRTFYNEQFF. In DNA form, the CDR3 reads TGTGCCTGGAGTGACGAAACCGGGACTAGCGGGAGAACTTTCTACAATGAGCAGTTCTTC.

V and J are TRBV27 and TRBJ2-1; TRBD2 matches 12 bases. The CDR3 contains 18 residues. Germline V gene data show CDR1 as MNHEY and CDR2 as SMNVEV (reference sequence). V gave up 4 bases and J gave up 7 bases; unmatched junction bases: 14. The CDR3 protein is CASSWEIGASGRGNEQFF. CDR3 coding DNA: TGTGCCAGCAGTTGGGAGATAGGGGCTAGCGGGAGGGGGAATGAGCAGTTCTTC.

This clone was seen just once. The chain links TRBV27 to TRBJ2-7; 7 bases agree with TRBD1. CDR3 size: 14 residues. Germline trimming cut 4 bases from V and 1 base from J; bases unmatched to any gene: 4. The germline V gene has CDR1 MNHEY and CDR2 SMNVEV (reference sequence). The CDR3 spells CASSSVDRSYEQYF. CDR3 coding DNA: TGTGCCAGCAGTTCAGTGGACAGGTCCTACGAGCAGTACTTC.

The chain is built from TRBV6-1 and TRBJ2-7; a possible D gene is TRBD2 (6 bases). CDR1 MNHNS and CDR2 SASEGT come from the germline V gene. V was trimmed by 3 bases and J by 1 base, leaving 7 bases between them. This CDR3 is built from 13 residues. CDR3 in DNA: TGTGCCAGCAGTGATGCGGGATCCTACGAGCAGTACTTC. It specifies CASSDAGSYEQYF.

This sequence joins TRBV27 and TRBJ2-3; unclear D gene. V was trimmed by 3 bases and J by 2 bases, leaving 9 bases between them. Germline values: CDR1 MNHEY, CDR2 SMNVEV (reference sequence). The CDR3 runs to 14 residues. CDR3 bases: TGTGCCAGCAGTTTTAACTACCCCACAGATACGCAGTATTTT. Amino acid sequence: CASSFNYPTDTQYF.

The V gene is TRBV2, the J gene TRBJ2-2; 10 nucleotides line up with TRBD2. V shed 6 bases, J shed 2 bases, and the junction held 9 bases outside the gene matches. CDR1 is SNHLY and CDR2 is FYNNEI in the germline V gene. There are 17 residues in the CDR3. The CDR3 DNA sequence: TGTGCCAGCAGGAGGGACCGGACTAGCGGAAACACCGGGGAGCTGTTTTTT. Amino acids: CASRRDRTSGNTGELFF.

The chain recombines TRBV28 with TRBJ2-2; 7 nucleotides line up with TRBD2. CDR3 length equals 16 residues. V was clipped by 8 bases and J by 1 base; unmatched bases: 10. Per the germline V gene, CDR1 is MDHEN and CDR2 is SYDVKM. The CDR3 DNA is TGTGCCAGCGCCCCAGCTAGCGGAGTGAACACCGGGGAGCTGTTTTTT. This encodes CASAPASGVNTGELFF.

The CDR3 region has the DNA TGTGCCAGCAGCATACTGGACAGGGGCGAGGGCTACACCTTC. This translates into CASSILDRGEGYTF. This chain connects TRBV9 to TRBJ1-2, with 9 bases fitting TRBD1. J was trimmed by 8 bases and V by 4 bases; bases with no gene match: 9. The CDR3 totals 14 residues. Germline V CDR1 and CDR2: SGDLS, YYNGEE.